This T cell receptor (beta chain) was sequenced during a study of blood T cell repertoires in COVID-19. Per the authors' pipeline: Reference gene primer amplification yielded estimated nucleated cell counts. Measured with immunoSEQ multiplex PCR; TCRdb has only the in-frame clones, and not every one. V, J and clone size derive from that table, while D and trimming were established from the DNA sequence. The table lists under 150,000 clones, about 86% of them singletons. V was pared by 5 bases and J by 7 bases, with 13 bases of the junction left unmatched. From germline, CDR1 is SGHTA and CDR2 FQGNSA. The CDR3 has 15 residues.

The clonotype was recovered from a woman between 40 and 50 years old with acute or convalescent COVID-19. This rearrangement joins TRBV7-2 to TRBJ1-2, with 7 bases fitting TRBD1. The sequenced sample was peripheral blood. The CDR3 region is CASSRLSQGTFGYTF. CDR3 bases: TGTGCCAGCAGCCGTCTATCACAGGGGACTTTTGGCTACACCTTC. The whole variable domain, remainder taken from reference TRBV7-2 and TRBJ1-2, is GAGVSQSPSNKVTEKGKDVELRCDPISGHTALYWYRQSLGQGLEFLIYFQGNSAPDKSGLPSDRFSAERTGGSVSTLTIQRTQQEDSAVYLCASSRLSQGTFGYTFGSGTRLTVV.